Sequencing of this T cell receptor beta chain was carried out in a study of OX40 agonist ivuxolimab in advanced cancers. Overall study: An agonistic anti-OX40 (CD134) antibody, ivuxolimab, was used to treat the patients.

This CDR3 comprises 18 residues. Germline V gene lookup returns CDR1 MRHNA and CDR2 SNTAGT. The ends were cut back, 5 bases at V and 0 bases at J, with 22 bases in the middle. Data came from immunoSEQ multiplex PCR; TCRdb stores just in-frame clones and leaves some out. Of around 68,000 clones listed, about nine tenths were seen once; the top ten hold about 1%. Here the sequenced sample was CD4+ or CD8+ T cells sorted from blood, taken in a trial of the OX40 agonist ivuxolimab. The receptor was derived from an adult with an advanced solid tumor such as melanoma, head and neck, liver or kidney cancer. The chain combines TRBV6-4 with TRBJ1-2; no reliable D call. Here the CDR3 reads CASSTSGSTTPSNYGYTF. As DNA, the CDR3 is TGTGCCAGCAGTACATCGGGGAGTACAACCCCCTCTAACTATGGCTACACCTTC.